This TCR beta chain comes out of a study of blood T cell repertoires in COVID-19. Study in general: Acute-phase and convalescent COVID-19 samples originated in the United States, Italy and Spain. Sources were T cells, B-cell-depleted T cells, or PBMCs; the material itself was cDNA or gDNA.

The Seattle patients joined while their infection was active and were tracked longitudinally afterward. In the study's own analysis: Nucleated cell counts were estimated from reference gene primer amplification. The data were produced by immunoSEQ multiplex PCR, yet TCRdb's version contains in-frame clones alone and is incomplete. That table is the source of V, J and clone size, and D and trimming were worked out from the DNA. The repertoire has roughly 120,000 clones, about 70% of them found once; the top ten carry 5.5% to 7.5%. The CDR3 runs 15 residues. J was trimmed by 6 bases and V by 7 bases; bases with no gene match: 8. Germline assignment: CDR1 LNHDA and CDR2 SQIVND (reference sequence).

The sequence derives from a man older than 75 with COVID-19, enrolled during active disease. Input material: peripheral blood. The V call is TRBV19, the J call TRBJ1-3, with 11 bases identical to TRBD1. This CDR3 reads CASTEDRGRENTIYF. CDR3 nucleotide sequence: TGTGCCAGTACAGAGGACAGGGGGCGCGAAAACACCATATATTTT.